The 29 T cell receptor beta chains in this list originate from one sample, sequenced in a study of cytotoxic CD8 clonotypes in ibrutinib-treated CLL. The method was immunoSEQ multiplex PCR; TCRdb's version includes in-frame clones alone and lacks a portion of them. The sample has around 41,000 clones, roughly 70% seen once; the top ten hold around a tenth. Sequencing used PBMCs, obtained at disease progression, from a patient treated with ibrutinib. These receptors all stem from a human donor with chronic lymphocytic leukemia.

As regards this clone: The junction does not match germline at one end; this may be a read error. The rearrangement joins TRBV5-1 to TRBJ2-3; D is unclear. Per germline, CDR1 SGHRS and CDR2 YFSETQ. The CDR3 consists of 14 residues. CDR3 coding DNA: TGCGCTAGCAGCCCCGAAGGGTACGGAGATACGCAGTATTTT. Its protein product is CASSPEGYGDTQYF.

CDR3 in DNA: TGTGCCAGCAGCTCCGGGACTAGCGGCAACAATGAGCAGTTCTTC. It specifies CASSSGTSGNNEQFF. The chain recombines TRBV7-6 with TRBJ2-1; 11 bases match TRBD2. Per the germline V gene, CDR1 is SGHVS and CDR2 is FNYEAQ. V was clipped by 4 bases and J by 5 bases; unmatched bases: 4. The CDR3 covers 15 residues.

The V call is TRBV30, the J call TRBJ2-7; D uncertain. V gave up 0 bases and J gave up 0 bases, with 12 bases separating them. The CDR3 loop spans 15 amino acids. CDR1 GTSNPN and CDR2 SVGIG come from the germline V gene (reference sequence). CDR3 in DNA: TGTGCCTGGAGTGTACGGTCGTGGAACTCCTACGAGCAGTACTTC. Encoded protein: CAWSVRSWNSYEQYF.

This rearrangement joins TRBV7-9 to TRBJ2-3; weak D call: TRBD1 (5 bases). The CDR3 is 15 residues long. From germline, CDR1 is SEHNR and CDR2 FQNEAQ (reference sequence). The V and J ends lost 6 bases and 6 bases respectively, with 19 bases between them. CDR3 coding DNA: TGTGCCAGCAGATCACGACAGCCCTCATGGGATACGCAGTATTTT. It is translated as CASRSRQPSWDTQYF.

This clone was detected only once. The chain's CDR3 is CASSSLQSGGDLGNEQFF. CDR3 nucleotides: TGTGCCAGCAGTTCCTTACAGTCGGGAGGTGATTTAGGAAATGAGCAGTTCTTC. The chain is built from TRBV28 and TRBJ2-1, with 7 bases identical to TRBD2. The length of the CDR3 is 18 residues. Per germline, CDR1 MDHEN and CDR2 SYDVKM. The ends lost 4 bases at V and 7 bases at J; junction bases unmatched: 19.

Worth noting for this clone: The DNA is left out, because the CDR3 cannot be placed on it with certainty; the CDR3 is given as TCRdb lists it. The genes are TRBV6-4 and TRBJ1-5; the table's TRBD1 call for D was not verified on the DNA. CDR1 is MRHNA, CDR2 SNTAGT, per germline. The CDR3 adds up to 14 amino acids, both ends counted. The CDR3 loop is CASILGRINQPQHF.

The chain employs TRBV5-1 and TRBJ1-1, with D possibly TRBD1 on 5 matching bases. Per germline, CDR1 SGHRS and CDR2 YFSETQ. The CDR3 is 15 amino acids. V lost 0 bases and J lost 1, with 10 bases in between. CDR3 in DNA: TGCGCCAGCAGCTTGGCCGGGGGGGAGAACACTGAAGCTTTCTTT. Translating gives CASSLAGGENTEAFF.

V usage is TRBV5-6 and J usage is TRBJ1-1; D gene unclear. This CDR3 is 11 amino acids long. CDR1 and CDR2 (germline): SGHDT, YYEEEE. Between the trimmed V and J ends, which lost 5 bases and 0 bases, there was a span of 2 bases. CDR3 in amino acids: CASSLNTEAFF. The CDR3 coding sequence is TGTGCCAGCAGTCTGAACACTGAAGCTTTCTTT.

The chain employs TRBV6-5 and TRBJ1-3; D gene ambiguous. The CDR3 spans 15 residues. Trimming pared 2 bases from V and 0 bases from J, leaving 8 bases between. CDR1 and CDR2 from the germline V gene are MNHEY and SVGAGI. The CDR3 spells CASSYTSVSGNTIYF. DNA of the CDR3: TGTGCCAGCAGTTACACCTCCGTCTCTGGAAACACCATATATTTT.

The CDR3 is CASSFSGNINEQFF. The CDR3 DNA reads TGTGCCAGCAGTTTTAGCGGGAACATCAATGAGCAGTTCTTC. This chain joins TRBV27 and TRBJ2-1; 8 positions agree with TRBD2. From germline, CDR1 is MNHEY and CDR2 SMNVEV (reference sequence). The CDR3 loop spans 14 amino acids. The V segment lost 3 bases and the J segment 6 bases; nucleotides outside the gene matches: 4.

The CDR3 bases are TGTGCCAGCAGATCGGACAGCTACGGCGCTTTCTTT. Translation gives CASRSDSYGAFF. V gene TRBV28 combines with J gene TRBJ1-1, with D possibly TRBD1 on 6 matching bases. Trimming removed 6 bases at V and 11 bases at J, with 16 bases between. CDR3 size: 12 residues. Germline assignment: CDR1 MDHEN and CDR2 SYDVKM.

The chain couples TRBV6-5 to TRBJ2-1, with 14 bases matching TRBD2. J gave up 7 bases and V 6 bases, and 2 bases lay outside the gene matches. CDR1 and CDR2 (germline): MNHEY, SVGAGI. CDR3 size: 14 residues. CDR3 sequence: CASRGLAGENEQFF. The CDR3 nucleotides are TGTGCCAGCAGGGGACTAGCGGGAGAGAATGAGCAGTTCTTC.

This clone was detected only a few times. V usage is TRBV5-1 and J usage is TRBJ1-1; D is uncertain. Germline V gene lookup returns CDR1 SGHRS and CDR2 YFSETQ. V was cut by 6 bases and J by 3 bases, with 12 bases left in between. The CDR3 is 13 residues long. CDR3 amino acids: CASKNQEDTEAFF. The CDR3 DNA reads TGCGCCAGCAAAAATCAGGAGGACACTGAAGCTTTCTTT.

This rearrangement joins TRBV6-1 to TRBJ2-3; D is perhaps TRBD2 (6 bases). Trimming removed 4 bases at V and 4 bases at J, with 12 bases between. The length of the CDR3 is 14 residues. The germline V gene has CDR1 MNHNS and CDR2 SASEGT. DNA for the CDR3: TGTGCCAGCAGTGTCACGGGGGACGCAGATACGCAGTATTTT. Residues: CASSVTGDADTQYF.

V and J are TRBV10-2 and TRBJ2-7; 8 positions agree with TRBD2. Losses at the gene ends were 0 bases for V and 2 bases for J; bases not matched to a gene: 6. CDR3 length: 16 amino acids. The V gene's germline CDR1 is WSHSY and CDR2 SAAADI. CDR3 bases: TGCGCCAGCAGTGAGTCGAGTAGCGGGGCTGCCTACGAGCAGTACTTC. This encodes CASSESSSGAAYEQYF.

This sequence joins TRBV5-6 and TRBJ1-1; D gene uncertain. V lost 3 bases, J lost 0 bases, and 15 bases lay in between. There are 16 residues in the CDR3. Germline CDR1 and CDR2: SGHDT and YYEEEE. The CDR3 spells CASSSPEGKLNTEAFF. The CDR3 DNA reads TGTGCCAGCAGCTCCCCCGAGGGCAAGTTGAACACTGAAGCTTTCTTT.

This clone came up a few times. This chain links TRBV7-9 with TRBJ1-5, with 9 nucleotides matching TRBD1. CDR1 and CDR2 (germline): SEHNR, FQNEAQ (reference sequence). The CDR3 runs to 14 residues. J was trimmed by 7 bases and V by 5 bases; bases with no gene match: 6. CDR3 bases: TGTGCCAGCAGCCCTTGGACAGGGGACCAGCCCCAGCATTTT. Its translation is CASSPWTGDQPQHF.

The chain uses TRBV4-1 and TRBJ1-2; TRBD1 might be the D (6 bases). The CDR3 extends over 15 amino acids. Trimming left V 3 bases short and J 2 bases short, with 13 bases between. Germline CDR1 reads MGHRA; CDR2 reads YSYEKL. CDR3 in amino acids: CASSQGHRSNYGYTF. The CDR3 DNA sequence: TGCGCCAGCAGCCAGGGACACCGATCCAACTATGGCTACACCTTC.

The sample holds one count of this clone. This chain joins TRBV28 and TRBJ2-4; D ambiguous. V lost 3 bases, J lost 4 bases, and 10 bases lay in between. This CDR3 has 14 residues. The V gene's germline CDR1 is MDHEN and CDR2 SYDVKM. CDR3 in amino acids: CASSFRGPKNIQYF. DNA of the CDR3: TGTGCCAGCAGTTTTCGAGGCCCTAAAAACATTCAGTACTTC.

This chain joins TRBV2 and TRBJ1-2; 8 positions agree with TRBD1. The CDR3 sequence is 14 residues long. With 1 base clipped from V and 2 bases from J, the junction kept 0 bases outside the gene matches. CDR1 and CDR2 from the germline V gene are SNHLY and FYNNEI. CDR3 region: CASSEGTGNYGYTF. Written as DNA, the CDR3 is TGTGCCAGCAGTGAAGGGACAGGGAACTATGGCTACACCTTC.

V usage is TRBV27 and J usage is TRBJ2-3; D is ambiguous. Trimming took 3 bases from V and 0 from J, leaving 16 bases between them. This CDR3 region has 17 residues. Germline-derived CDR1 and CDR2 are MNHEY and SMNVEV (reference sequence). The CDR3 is CASSFIPILPSTDTQYF. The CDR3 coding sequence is TGTGCCAGCAGTTTCATCCCGATTTTACCCAGCACAGATACGCAGTATTTT.

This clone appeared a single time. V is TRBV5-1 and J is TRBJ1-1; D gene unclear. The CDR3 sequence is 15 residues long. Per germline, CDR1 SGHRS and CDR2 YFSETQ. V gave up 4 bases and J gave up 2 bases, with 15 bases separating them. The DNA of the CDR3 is TGCGCCAGCAGCCCGAGCCCCATGCAAAACACTGAAGCTTTCTTT. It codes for CASSPSPMQNTEAFF.

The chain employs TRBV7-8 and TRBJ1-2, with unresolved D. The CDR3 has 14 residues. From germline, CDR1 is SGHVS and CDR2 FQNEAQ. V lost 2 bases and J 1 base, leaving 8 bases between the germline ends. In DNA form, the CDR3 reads TGTGCCAGCAGCTTACCCGGCCTTAACTATGGCTACACCTTC. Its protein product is CASSLPGLNYGYTF.

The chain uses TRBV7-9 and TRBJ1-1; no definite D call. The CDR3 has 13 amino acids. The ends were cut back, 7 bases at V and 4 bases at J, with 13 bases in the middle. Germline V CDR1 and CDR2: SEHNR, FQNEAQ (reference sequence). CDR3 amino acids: CASTYSAATEAFF. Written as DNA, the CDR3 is TGTGCCAGCACCTACAGTGCAGCCACTGAAGCTTTCTTT.

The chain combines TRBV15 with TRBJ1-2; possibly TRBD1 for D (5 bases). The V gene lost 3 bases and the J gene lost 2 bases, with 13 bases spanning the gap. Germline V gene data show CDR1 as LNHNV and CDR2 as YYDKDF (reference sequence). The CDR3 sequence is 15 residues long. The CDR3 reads CATSSWRDSNYGYTF. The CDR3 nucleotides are TGTGCCACCAGCAGCTGGCGGGACTCCAACTATGGCTACACCTTC.

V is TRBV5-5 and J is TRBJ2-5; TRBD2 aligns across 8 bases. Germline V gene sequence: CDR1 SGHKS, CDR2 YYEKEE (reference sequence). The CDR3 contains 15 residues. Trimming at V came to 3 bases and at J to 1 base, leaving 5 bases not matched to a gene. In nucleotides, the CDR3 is TGTGCCAGCAGCTATAGCGGGGAGATCCAAGAGACCCAGTACTTC. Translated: CASSYSGEIQETQYF. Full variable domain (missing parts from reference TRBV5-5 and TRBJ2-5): DAGVTQSPTHLIKTRGQQVTLRCSPISGHKSVSWYQQVLGQGPQFIFQYYEKEERGRGNFPDRFSARQFPNYSSELNVNALLLGDSALYLCASSYSGEIQETQYFGPGTRLLVL.

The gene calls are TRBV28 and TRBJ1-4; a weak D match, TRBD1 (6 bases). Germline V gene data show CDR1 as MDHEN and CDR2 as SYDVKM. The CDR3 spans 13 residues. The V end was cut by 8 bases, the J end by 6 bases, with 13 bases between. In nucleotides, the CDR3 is TGTGCCAGCGGGGGCAGCCCCCATGAAAAACTGTTTTTT. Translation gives CASGGSPHEKLFF.

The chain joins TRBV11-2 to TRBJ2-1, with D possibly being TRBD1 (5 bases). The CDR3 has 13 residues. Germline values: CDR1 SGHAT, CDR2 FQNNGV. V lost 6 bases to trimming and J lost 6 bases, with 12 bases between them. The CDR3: CASSTRALNEQFF. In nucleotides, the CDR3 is TGTGCCAGCAGTACCAGGGCCCTCAATGAGCAGTTCTTC.

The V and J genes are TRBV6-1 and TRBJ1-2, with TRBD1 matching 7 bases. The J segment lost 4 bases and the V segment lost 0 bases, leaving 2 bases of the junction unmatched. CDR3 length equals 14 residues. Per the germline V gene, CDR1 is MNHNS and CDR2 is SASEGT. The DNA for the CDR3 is TGTGCCAGCAGTGAAGCTGGGACAGCCTATGGCTACACCTTC. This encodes CASSEAGTAYGYTF.